The source of this TCR beta chain is a study of OX40 agonist ivuxolimab in advanced cancers. For the study at large: Mean age approximately 55 years, range 23 to 79; approximately 83% male.

Study-level results: Partial responders at 0.1-3.0 mg/kg showed near-lowest clonal expansion. At 0.1 to 3.0 mg/kg and by week 6, clonal expansion occurred in CD4+ and CD8+ blood T cells. On average, CD8+ T cells showed a greater number of expanded clones than CD4+.

Concerning this clone itself: The target antigen is unknown.

The CDR3 length is 15 residues. Germline trimming cut 0 bases from V and 3 bases from J; bases unmatched to any gene: 2. Germline V CDR1 and CDR2: MNHEY, SMNVEV (reference sequence). The assay was immunoSEQ multiplex PCR, and TCRdb's table has in-frame clones only and misses some. The profile shows roughly 50,000 clones, approximately 88% of them singletons. This TCR was sampled from an adult with an advanced solid tumor such as melanoma, head and neck, liver or kidney cancer. This sequence joins TRBV27 and TRBJ2-5, with 9 bases identical to TRBD1. Specimen: CD4+ or CD8+ T cells sorted from blood, collected in a trial of the OX40 agonist ivuxolimab. CDR3 DNA: TGTGCCAGCAGTTTATCGAGGGACAGGGAAGAGACCCAGTACTTC. Its protein is CASSLSRDREETQYF.